This T cell receptor beta chain is drawn from a study of T cell responses to AZD1222 COVID-19 vaccine. Worth noting for this clone: Its antigen is unidentified.

Produced via immunoSEQ multiplex PCR; TCRdb's table is partial and in-frame only. This repertoire shows tens of thousands of clones, roughly nine tenths found once; its top ten account for around a tenth. Study observations and caveats: After the peak T cell response, and only then, were repertoires sampled.

V lost 3 bases to trimming and J lost 5 bases, with 13 bases between them. This CDR3 spans 15 amino acids. Germline-derived CDR1 and CDR2 are MNHEY and SMNVEV (reference sequence). This chain uses TRBV27 with TRBJ2-2, with D hard to call. The sequence came from an adult who received the AZD1222 COVID-19 vaccine. The sequencing here drew on peripheral blood, taken 28 days after the second AZD1222 dose. The CDR3 loop reads CASSFSPGITGELFF. The CDR3 bases are TGTGCCAGCAGTTTTTCCCCAGGTATAACCGGGGAGCTGTTTTTT.